Below, 22 T cell receptor beta chains from the same sample are listed, as sequenced in a study of blood T cell repertoires in COVID-19. Produced via immunoSEQ multiplex PCR; TCRdb's table is partial and in-frame only. The table lists tens of thousands of clones, about 84% of them singletons. Material for sequencing was peripheral blood. The receptor set was obtained from an older woman with acute or convalescent COVID-19.

V is TRBV7-9 and J is TRBJ2-1; 12 bases map to TRBD1. Germline V lookup: CDR1 SEHNR, CDR2 FQNEAQ (reference sequence). Trimming removed 1 base from V and 8 bases from J; junction bases left unmatched: 3. The CDR3 consists of 15 residues. CDR3 residues: CASSLVGTGGDEQFF. The CDR3 DNA reads as TGTGCCAGCAGCTTAGTGGGGACAGGGGGCGATGAGCAGTTCTTC.

V is TRBV7-2 and J is TRBJ1-2, with 9 nucleotides matching TRBD1. Germline CDR1 is SGHTA and CDR2 is FQGNSA. The CDR3 covers 17 residues. Trimming took 1 base from V and 7 from J; bases not matched to a gene: 13. The CDR3 region is CASSLDLWDRELFGYTF. The CDR3 bases are TGTGCCAGCAGCTTAGATTTATGGGACAGGGAACTTTTTGGCTACACCTTC.

This chain joins TRBV6-6 and TRBJ2-3; tentatively, D is TRBD2 (5 bases). The germline CDR1 and CDR2 sequences are MNHNY and SVGAGI (reference sequence). The CDR3 runs 14 residues. The V end was cut by 7 bases, the J end by 3 bases, with 14 bases between. The CDR3 DNA reads TGTGCCAGCATGCGGATTCGGGGAACAGATACGCAGTATTTT. This translates into CASMRIRGTDTQYF.

The chain has TRBV6-1 and TRBJ1-3; the D gene is possibly TRBD1 (5 bases). Germline values: CDR1 MNHNS, CDR2 SASEGT. CDR3 length: 17 residues. V lost 1 base and J 0 bases, leaving 13 bases between the germline ends. DNA for the CDR3: TGTGCCAGCAGTGAAGGAAGTGGCGGGGCCTCTGGAAACACCATATATTTT. Translated: CASSEGSGGASGNTIYF.

V usage is TRBV27 and J usage is TRBJ2-7; 10 nucleotides line up with TRBD2. Trimming removed 4 bases from V and 2 bases from J; junction bases left unmatched: 5. In germline, CDR1 is MNHEY, CDR2 SMNVEV (reference sequence). The CDR3 spans 15 residues. This chain's CDR3 is CASSSRTSGTYEQYF. The CDR3 nucleotides read TGTGCCAGCAGTTCCCGGACTAGCGGCACCTACGAGCAGTACTTC.

In this sample, this clone turned up once. The chain joins TRBV18 to TRBJ1-2; no clear D. Looked up from germline, CDR1 is KGHSH and CDR2 is LQKENI. The CDR3 is 13 amino acids. Trimming removed 3 bases from V and 8 bases from J, with 13 bases in between. CDR3 in amino acids: CASSPLEREGYTF. The CDR3 DNA reads TGTGCCAGCTCACCCCTCGAGCGAGAGGGCTACACCTTC.

The V call is TRBV19, the J call TRBJ2-7; TRBD2 aligns across 7 bases. V was clipped by 6 bases and J by 7 bases; unmatched bases: 12. The length of the CDR3 is 14 residues. CDR1 is LNHDA and CDR2 is SQIVND in the germline V gene (reference sequence). Here the CDR3 reads CASRTGTTSSEQYF. In nucleotides, the CDR3 is TGTGCCAGTAGAACCGGGACTACTTCGTCTGAGCAGTACTTC.

The J gene is TRBJ2-2, the V gene TRBV5-4, with D possibly being TRBD2 (5 bases). V shed 3 bases and J shed 6 bases, with 6 bases lying between them. Germline assignment: CDR1 SGHNT and CDR2 YYREEE (reference sequence). The CDR3 has 12 amino acids. The CDR3 DNA is TGTGCCAGCAGCTCGGACTCCGGGGAGCTGTTTTTT. Protein sequence: CASSSDSGELFF.

The V and J genes are TRBV4-1 and TRBJ2-3; TRBD2 agrees at 7 bases. Trimming at V came to 1 base and at J to 2 bases, leaving 9 bases not matched to a gene. CDR3 length: 17 amino acids. The germline V gene encodes CDR1 MGHRA and CDR2 YSYEKL. CDR3 in amino acids: CASSQGSLSGLTDTQYF. The CDR3 bases are TGCGCCAGCAGCCAAGGGTCTCTTAGCGGGCTCACAGATACGCAGTATTTT.

J is TRBJ1-6 and V is TRBV9; maybe TRBD1 (5 bases). This CDR3 is built from 14 residues. With 0 bases removed from V and 9 bases from J, the gap between germline ends came to 10 bases. Per germline, CDR1 SGDLS and CDR2 YYNGEE. CDR3 sequence: CASSVGGGVSPLHF. The CDR3 nucleotides read TGTGCCAGCAGCGTAGGGGGGGGAGTTTCACCCCTCCACTTT.

The V gene is TRBV9, the J gene TRBJ2-1; tentatively, D is TRBD1 (6 bases). Germline values: CDR1 SGDLS, CDR2 YYNGEE. The CDR3 extends over 15 amino acids. Trimming removed 4 bases from V and 2 bases from J, with 13 bases in between. CDR3: CASSFRDTPYNEQFF. CDR3 coding DNA: TGTGCCAGCAGCTTCCGGGACACCCCCTACAATGAGCAGTTCTTC.

This sequence joins TRBV4-3 and TRBJ1-4; no reliable D call. Germline lookup yields CDR1 LGHNA and CDR2 YSLEER. The V end lost 0 bases, the J end lost 0 bases, and 5 bases lay between the germline ends. The CDR3 runs to 15 residues. CDR3 coding DNA: TGCGCCAGCAGCCAAGATCTTGCAACTAATGAAAAACTGTTTTTT. Its translation: CASSQDLATNEKLFF.

The chain links TRBV4-3 to TRBJ2-2; D not resolved. Trimming shortened V by 5 bases and J by 1 base, and 8 bases separated the two germline ends. CDR3 size: 14 residues. Germline lookup yields CDR1 LGHNA and CDR2 YSLEER. CDR3 DNA: TGCGCCAGCAGCAAGGAGCGGAACACCGGGGAGCTGTTTTTT. Translation gives CASSKERNTGELFF.

This clone has a single count. This chain connects TRBV3-1 (or the pseudogene TRBV3-2) to TRBJ2-7, with D possibly TRBD1 on 6 matching bases. In germline, CDR1 is LGHDT, CDR2 YNNKEL (reference sequence). V lost 3 bases to trimming and J lost 3 bases, with 12 bases between them. This CDR3 is built from 14 residues. CDR3 amino acids: CASSHPDSHYEQYF. CDR3 nucleotide sequence: TGTGCCAGCAGCCACCCGGACAGCCACTACGAGCAGTACTTC.

DNA of the CDR3: TGTGCCAGCAGCTTTGCGTACCAGATTTGGGCAATCGAGCAGTACTTC. It codes for CASSFAYQIWAIEQYF. The genes are TRBV12-1 and TRBJ2-7; the tabulated D call, TRBD1, remains unverified against the DNA. TRBV12-1 counts as a pseudogene. This CDR3 contains 16 residues.

The chain joins TRBV27 to TRBJ1-5, with 7 bases lining up with TRBD1. Per the germline V gene, CDR1 is MNHEY and CDR2 is SMNVEV (reference sequence). CDR3 length equals 15 residues. Trimming at V came to 5 bases and at J to 6 bases, leaving 10 bases not matched to a gene. The CDR3 coding sequence is TGTGCCAGCAGTAACACACCACAGGGGACTCAGCCCCAGCATTTT. It encodes CASSNTPQGTQPQHF.

The table lists this clone with a count of one. V is TRBV7-2 and J is TRBJ2-2, with TRBD1 as a possible D gene (6 bases). The CDR3 covers 15 residues. The V and J ends lost 1 base and 7 bases respectively, with 13 bases between them. Germline CDR1 SGHTA, CDR2 FQGNSA. The CDR3 nucleotides read TGTGCCAGCAGCTTAGGAGCAGGGGATATCGGGGAGCTGTTTTTT. Encoded protein: CASSLGAGDIGELFF.

This clone was counted only a few times. The genes are TRBV5-1 and TRBJ1-6, with D unclear. The V end was cut by 2 bases, the J end by 0 bases, with 6 bases between. This CDR3 is 15 amino acids long. Germline CDR1 SGHRS, CDR2 YFSETQ. The CDR3 loop is CASSFGSSYNSPLHF. The CDR3 DNA sequence: TGCGCCAGCAGCTTTGGGAGCTCCTATAATTCACCCCTCCACTTT. The variable domain in full, with the rest retrieved from reference TRBV5-1 and TRBJ1-6, is KAGVTQTPRYLIKTRGQQVTLSCSPISGHRSVSWYQQTPGQGLQFLFEYFSETQRNKGNFPGRFSGRQFSNSRSEMNVSTLELGDSALYLCASSFGSSYNSPLHFGNGTRLTVT.

V gene TRBV7-9 combines with J gene TRBJ2-1; D unclear. V was trimmed by 1 base and J by 12 bases, leaving 10 bases between them. CDR3 length: 12 amino acids. Germline lookup yields CDR1 SEHNR and CDR2 FQNEAQ (reference sequence). The DNA for the CDR3 is TGTGCCAGCAGCTTAGTCAGTGATGCGCAGTTCTTC. Translated, it gives CASSLVSDAQFF.

The sample holds one count of this clone. The rearrangement joins TRBV7-2 to TRBJ1-6, with TRBD1 as a possible D gene (5 bases). This CDR3 contains 15 residues. The germline CDR1 and CDR2 sequences are SGHTA and FQGNSA. Trimming cost V 1 base and J 8 bases, with 12 bases left between them. In DNA, the CDR3 is TGTGCCAGCAGCTTAGTGGGCAGGGCTGATTCACCCCTCCACTTT. Translated, it gives CASSLVGRADSPLHF.

This clone was found a few times. The chain combines TRBV4-3 with TRBJ1-3; D is ambiguous. Trimming took 5 bases from V and 0 from J, leaving 17 bases between them. Germline V lookup: CDR1 LGHNA, CDR2 YSLEER. The CDR3 is made up of 17 amino acids. Here the CDR3 DNA reads TGCGCCAGCAGCTCCTCCTCGGCGGCCAGCTCTGGAAACACCATATATTTT. Translation: CASSSSSAASSGNTIYF.

This clone was seen just once. The chain recombines TRBV11-3 with TRBJ2-2; 8 bases line up with TRBD2. The V gene end was trimmed by 2 bases and the J gene end by 10 bases; junction bases not matched to a gene: 3. The germline CDR1 and CDR2 sequences are SGHNT and YENEEA. This CDR3 has 13 residues. In DNA, the CDR3 is TGTGCCAGCAGCTTAACAGCGGGAGAGGAGCTGTTTTTT. Translated, it gives CASSLTAGEELFF.